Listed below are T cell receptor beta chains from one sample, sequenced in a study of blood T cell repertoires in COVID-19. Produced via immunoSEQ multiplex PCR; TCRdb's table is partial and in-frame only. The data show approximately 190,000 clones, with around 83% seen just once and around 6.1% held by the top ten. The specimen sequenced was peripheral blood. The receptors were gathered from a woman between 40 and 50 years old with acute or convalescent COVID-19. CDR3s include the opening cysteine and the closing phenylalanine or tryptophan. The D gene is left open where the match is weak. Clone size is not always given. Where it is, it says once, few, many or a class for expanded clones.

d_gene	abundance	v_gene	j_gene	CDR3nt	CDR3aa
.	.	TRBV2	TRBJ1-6	TGTGCCAGCAGTGGAGAGACAGGCGGGAATTCACCCCTCCACTTT	CASSGETGGNSPLHF
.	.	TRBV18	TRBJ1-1	TGTGCCAGCTCACCACGTCCAGTGGCAAACACTGAAGCTTTCTTT	CASSPRPVANTEAFF
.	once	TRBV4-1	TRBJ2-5	TGCGCCAGCAGCCAAATAAACCAAGAGACCCAGTACTTC	CASSQINQETQYF
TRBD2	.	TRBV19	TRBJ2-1	TGTGCCAGTAGGGCCCTAGCGGGGACCAATGAGCAGTTCTTC	CASRALAGTNEQFF
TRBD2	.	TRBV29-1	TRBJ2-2	TGCAGCGTTCCTGGAGCGGGGGGGCCTGGGAACACCGGGGAGCTGTTTTTT	CSVPGAGGPGNTGELFF
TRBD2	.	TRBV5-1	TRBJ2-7	TGCGCCAGCAGCTTGGCCTATAGCGGGGGATCCTACGAGCAGTACTTC	CASSLAYSGGSYEQYF
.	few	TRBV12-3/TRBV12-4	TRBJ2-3	TGTGCCAGCAGGTTCGGGGGAACAGATACGCAGTATTTT	CASRFGGTDTQYF
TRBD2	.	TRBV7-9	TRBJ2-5	TGTGCCAGCATAAGGGGAGGGGAGACCCAGTACTTC	CASIRGGETQYF
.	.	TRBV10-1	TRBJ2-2	TGCGCCAGCCCAGGGTCCGGGGAGCTGTTTTTT	CASPGSGELFF
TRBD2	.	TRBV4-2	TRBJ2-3	TGTGCCAGCAGCCAGCGGACTAGTTCTAGCACAGATACGCAGTATTTT	CASSQRTSSSTDTQYF
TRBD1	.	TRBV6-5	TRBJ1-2	TGTGCCAGCAGCTACGGACAGGCTAACTATGGCTACACCTTC	CASSYGQANYGYTF
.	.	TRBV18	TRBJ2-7	TGTGCCAGCTCAAGCGCAGGGTCTTACGAGCAGTACTTC	CASSSAGSYEQYF
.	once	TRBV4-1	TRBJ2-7	TGCGCCAGCACCATAACCTGGCAGGGGTCCTCCTACGAGCAGTACTTC	CASTITWQGSSYEQYF
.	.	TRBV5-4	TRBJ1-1	TGTGCCAGCAGCGGCCAAAATGGCCCTGAAGCTTTCTTT	CASSGQNGPEAFF
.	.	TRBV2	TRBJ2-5	TGTGCCAGCAGTGGTTACACAGAGACCCAGTACTTC	CASSGYTETQYF
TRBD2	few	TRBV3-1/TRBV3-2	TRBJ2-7	TGTGCCAGCAGCCAAGACCGGACTAGCGGGATTTCCGAGCAGTACTTC	CASSQDRTSGISEQYF
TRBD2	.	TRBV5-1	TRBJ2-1	TGCGCCAGCAGCTTAGAAGCGGGAGTTGGTAATGAGCAGTTCTTC	CASSLEAGVGNEQFF
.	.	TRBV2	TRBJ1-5	TGTGCCAGCAGAGAATCTTCGGGTCAGCCCCAGCATTTT	CASRESSGQPQHF
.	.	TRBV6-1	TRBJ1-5	TGTGCCAGCAGTGAACTCGCAGGAACGATCAATCAGCCCCAGCATTTT	CASSELAGTINQPQHF
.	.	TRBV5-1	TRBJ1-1	TGCGCCAGCAGCTTGTGGGGGCCTGAAGCTTTCTTT	CASSLWGPEAFF
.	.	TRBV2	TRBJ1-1	TGTGCCAGCAGTGAGGGCCGGTCTCTCACTGAAGCTTTCTTT	CASSEGRSLTEAFF
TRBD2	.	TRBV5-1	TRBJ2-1	TGCGCCAGCAGCTTGAGCGGGGTGGGCTACAATGAGCAGTTCTTC	CASSLSGVGYNEQFF
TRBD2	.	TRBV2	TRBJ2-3	TGTGCCAGCAGTGAAACGGGGGGGCCGTCGGCAGATACGCAGTATTTT	CASSETGGPSADTQYF
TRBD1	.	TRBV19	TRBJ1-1	TGTGCCAGTAGACAGGGGGCCCTAAACACTGAAGCTTTCTTT	CASRQGALNTEAFF
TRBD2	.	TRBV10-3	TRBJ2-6	TGTGCCATCAGGAAGGGTTTACTAGCGGGAGGCTCTGGGGCCAACGTCCTGACTTTC	CAIRKGLLAGGSGANVLTF
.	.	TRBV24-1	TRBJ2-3	TGTGCCACCTCGCACCCCAGGGATACGCAGTATTTT	CATSHPRDTQYF
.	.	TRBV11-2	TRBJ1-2	TGTGCCAGCAGCTTAGATAGCCAGGGTTTCTATGGCTACACCTTC	CASSLDSQGFYGYTF
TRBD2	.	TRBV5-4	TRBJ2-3	TGTGCCAGCAGCTTGGCTACTAGCGGGTTAACTGTCACAGATACGCAGTATTTT	CASSLATSGLTVTDTQYF
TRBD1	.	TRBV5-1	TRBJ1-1	TGCGCCAGCAGCTGGGACAGCGGGAACACTGAAGCTTTCTTT	CASSWDSGNTEAFF
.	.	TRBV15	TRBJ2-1	TGTGCCACCAGCAGAGATATCCCCAATGAGCAGTTCTTC	CATSRDIPNEQFF
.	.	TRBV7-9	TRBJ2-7	TGTGCCAGCAGTCCCCGGGACATTACCTACGAGCAGTACTTC	CASSPRDITYEQYF
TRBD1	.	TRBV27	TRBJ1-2	TGTGCCAGCAGGGACAGGGAACGAAACTATGGCTACACCTTC	CASRDRERNYGYTF
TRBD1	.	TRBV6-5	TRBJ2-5	TGTGCCAGCAGTACCCGACAGGGAATCGAAGAGACCCAGTACTTC	CASSTRQGIEETQYF
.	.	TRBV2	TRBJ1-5	TGTGCCAGCAACCCGACCGGGGGTTTACAGCCCCAGCATTTT	CASNPTGGLQPQHF
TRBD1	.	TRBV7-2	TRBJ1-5	TGTGCCAGCAGCCCGGACAGGGGGCGGTATAGCAATCAGCCCCAGCATTTT	CASSPDRGRYSNQPQHF
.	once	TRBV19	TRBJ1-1	TGTGCCAGTAGTCTCCCGACAGAGATGAACACTGAAGCTTTCTTT	CASSLPTEMNTEAFF
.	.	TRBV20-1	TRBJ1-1	TGCAGGACAGGTGGGGCTTTCTTT	CRTGGAFF
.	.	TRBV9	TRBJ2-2	TGTGCCAGCAGCCCCCACCCAGGGCTATATAACACCGGGGAGCTGTTTTTT	CASSPHPGLYNTGELFF
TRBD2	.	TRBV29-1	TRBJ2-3	TGCAGCGTTATCTTTAGCGGGAGGGGCACAGATACGCAGTATTTT	CSVIFSGRGTDTQYF
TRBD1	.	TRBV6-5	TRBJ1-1	TGTGCCAGCAGGTCCGGGACAGGCGCTGAAGCTTTCTTT	CASRSGTGAEAFF
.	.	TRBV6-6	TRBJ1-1	TGTGCCAGCAGTTACGGCAGGGGTGTGAACACTGAAGCTTTCTTT	CASSYGRGVNTEAFF
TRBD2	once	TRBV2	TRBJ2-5	TGTGCCAGCAGCGGGACTAGCGGCCAAGAGACCCAGTACTTC	CASSGTSGQETQYF
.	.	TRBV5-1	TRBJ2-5	TGCGCCAGCAGCTTGGCCCTTCGGGAGACCCAGTACTTC	CASSLALRETQYF
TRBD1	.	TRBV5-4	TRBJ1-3	TGTGCCAGCAGCCCCGACAGGGGGAGGGCCAACACCATATATTTT	CASSPDRGRANTIYF
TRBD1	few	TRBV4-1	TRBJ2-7	TGCGCCAGCAGCCCACTAGGACAGGGTCGCTACGAGCAGTACTTC	CASSPLGQGRYEQYF
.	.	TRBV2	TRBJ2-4	TGTGCCAGCAGTGAAGAGGGGGTAGCCAAAAACATTCAGTACTTC	CASSEEGVAKNIQYF
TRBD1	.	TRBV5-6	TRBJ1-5	TGTGCCAGCAGCTTGAGGGACAGGGTCAATCAGCCCCAGCATTTT	CASSLRDRVNQPQHF
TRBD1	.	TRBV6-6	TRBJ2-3	TGTGCCAGCAGTCGCTCCCGGGACAGGTCCTCTGCAGATACGCAGTATTTT	CASSRSRDRSSADTQYF